A selection of T cell receptor beta chains follows, all from one sample in a study of a mutant IDH1 vaccine in newly diagnosed glioma. Assay: immunoSEQ multiplex PCR; the TCRdb copy retains only in-frame clones and omits some. The sample contains roughly 86,000 clones, roughly 78% of which appear only once. Sequencing used PBMCs, obtained from a glioma patient treated with radiotherapy, temozolomide or both. All receptors derive from a middle-aged man with glioma. Both conserved end residues are part of each CDR3. The order of the fields is clone size, V gene, CDR3 length, D gene, CDR3 protein. A D gene is named only where the DNA matches it firmly. Clone size, where shown, is once, few, many, or a class for clones that have expanded.

once,TRBV10-3,13,-,CAIWESRVYGYTF
-,TRBV2,13,-,CASKAPTTYEQYF
once,TRBV30,17,-,CAWSPPGVTFSNQPQHF
few,TRBV6-5,16,-,CASSYSVIGGSYGYTF
-,TRBV6-5,16,TRBD1,CASSSRQGANTDTQYF
-,TRBV18,15,TRBD1,CASSPTGTGTYEQYF
-,TRBV7-9,15,-,CASSPRGAPNTEAFF
-,TRBV4-3,15,-,CASSQMDSLDYEQYF
-,TRBV25-1,15,-,CASSGATARVTEAFF
-,TRBV30,15,-,CAWAYTGGANSPLHF
-,TRBV27,16,TRBD1,CASNFYGVSGGTEAFF
-,TRBV30,12,-,CAWSVPAYEQYF
-,TRBV6-5,16,TRBD2,CASSYSRVTSGNEQFF
-,TRBV4-3,14,-,CASSQGSSYNEQFF
-,TRBV10-2,14,-,CASRNQGRGYEQYF
-,TRBV4-2,15,-,CASSQATGLSTEAFF